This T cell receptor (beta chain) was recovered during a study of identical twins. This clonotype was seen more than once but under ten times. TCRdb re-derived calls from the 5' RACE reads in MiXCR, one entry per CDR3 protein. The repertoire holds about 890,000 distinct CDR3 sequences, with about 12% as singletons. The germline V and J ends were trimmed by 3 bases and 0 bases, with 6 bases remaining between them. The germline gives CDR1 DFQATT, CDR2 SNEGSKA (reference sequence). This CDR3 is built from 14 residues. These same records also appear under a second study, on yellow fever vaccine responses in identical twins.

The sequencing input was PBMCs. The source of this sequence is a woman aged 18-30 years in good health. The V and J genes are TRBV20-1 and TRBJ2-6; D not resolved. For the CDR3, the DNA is TGCAGTGCTAGCCCGATCTCTGGGGCCAACGTCCTGACTTTC. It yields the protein CSASPISGANVLTF.